This TCR beta chain derives from a study of CD8 T cells in ankylosing spondylitis. Overall study findings and caveats: Among TCR beta sequences, a motif of eight highly homologous variants appeared characteristic of ankylosing spondylitis blood.

The V gene lost 6 bases and the J gene lost 5 bases, with 11 bases spanning the gap. Germline V CDR1 and CDR2: LGHDT, YNNKEL (reference sequence). This CDR3 region has 12 residues. A single record per CDR3 protein comes from TCRdb applying MiXCR to the 5' RACE reads. The sample yields a few hundred thousand distinct CDR3 sequences, more than 20% seen once. With regard to this clonotype: What it binds is unknown.

The sequence was collected from a male donor with ankylosing spondylitis. V and J are TRBV3-1 and TRBJ2-7; D not certain. The specimen sequenced was blood, either unsorted or a sorted T cell fraction (not recorded which). In DNA form, the CDR3 reads TGTGCCAGCAGTCGGACCCCTCACGAGCAGTACTTC. Its translation: CASSRTPHEQYF.